The 25 T cell receptor beta chains given below trace back to one sample, sequenced in a study of T cell responses to AZD1222 COVID-19 vaccine. Repertoires were generated with immunoSEQ multiplex PCR, while TCRdb's copy carries only in-frame clones and drops some. The data show 150,000 or so clones, about 92% seen once. The starting material was peripheral blood, obtained on day 0 of AZD1222 vaccination. All receptors come from an adult in good health.

This clone occurred once. This rearrangement joins TRBV3-1 (or the pseudogene TRBV3-2) to TRBJ1-1; no clear D gene. Trimming removed 1 base at V and 0 bases at J, with 6 bases between. Per the germline V gene, CDR1 is LGHDT and CDR2 is YNNKEL (reference sequence). The CDR3 has 14 residues. As DNA, the CDR3 is TGTGCCAGCAGCCAAGCGGCTGTGAACACTGAAGCTTTCTTT. Encoded protein: CASSQAAVNTEAFF.

This sequence joins TRBV5-1 and TRBJ2-1; weak D call: TRBD2 (5 bases). CDR1 SGHRS and CDR2 YFSETQ come from the germline V gene. The CDR3 covers 13 residues. V lost 4 bases and J lost 2, with 7 bases in between. The CDR3 is CASSLGTYNEQFF. CDR3 in DNA: TGCGCCAGCAGCCTCGGGACCTACAATGAGCAGTTCTTC.

The chain links TRBV30 to TRBJ1-5; D is uncertain. Germline CDR1 reads GTSNPN; CDR2 reads SVGIG (reference sequence). CDR3 length: 13 residues. Trimming pared 6 bases from V and 6 bases from J, leaving 15 bases between. For the CDR3, the DNA is TGTGCCTGTACCGGGTCGGATGGTCAGCCCCAGCATTTT. Translation gives CACTGSDGQPQHF. The full variable domain, with the rest looked up from reference TRBV30 and TRBJ1-5, is SQTIHQWPATLVQPVGSPLSLECTVEGTSNPNLYWYRQAAGRGLQLLFYSVGIGQISSEVPQNLSASRPQDRQFILSSKKLLLSDSGFYLCACTGSDGQPQHFGDGTRLSIL.

This clone was seen once. The genes are TRBV12-5 and TRBJ2-1; TRBD1 aligns across 9 bases. The germline CDR1 and CDR2 sequences are LGHNT and FRNRAP. Trimming took 5 bases from V and 7 from J; bases not matched to a gene: 6. The CDR3 runs to 14 residues. The CDR3 region is CASGSGQGWNEQFF. CDR3 bases: TGTGCTAGTGGTAGCGGACAGGGGTGGAATGAGCAGTTCTTC.

The V call is TRBV6-2 or TRBV6-3, the J call TRBJ1-2, with D uncertain. Germline V gives CDR1 MNHEY, CDR2 SVGEGT. The CDR3 has 14 amino acids. Between the trimmed V and J ends, which lost 0 bases and 4 bases, there was a span of 9 bases. CDR3 in DNA: TGTGCCAGCAGTTACTCGATGGAAACCTATGGCTACACCTTC. Translation: CASSYSMETYGYTF.

The chain uses TRBV19 and TRBJ1-1, with D hard to call. Germline assignment: CDR1 LNHDA and CDR2 SQIVND (reference sequence). Trimming removed 7 bases at V and 4 bases at J, with 10 bases between. The CDR3 is made up of 12 amino acids. The DNA of the CDR3 is TGTGCCAGTAAGTCCGGAGGCACTGAAGCTTTCTTT. Translating it yields CASKSGGTEAFF. The full variable domain, completed using reference TRBV19 and TRBJ1-1, is DGGITQSPKYLFRKEGQNVTLSCEQNLNHDAMYWYRQDPGQGLRLIYYSQIVNDFQKGDIAEGYSVSREKKESFPLTVTSAQKNPTAFYLCASKSGGTEAFFGQGTRLTVV.

This clone was observed once. The rearrangement links TRBV10-3 to TRBJ2-7; weak D call: TRBD2 (5 bases). This CDR3 has 12 amino acids. Trimming stripped 6 bases from V and 2 bases from J, with 8 bases between. CDR1 is ENHRY and CDR2 is SYGVKD in the germline V gene. CDR3 nucleotides: TGTGCCATCAGGACGGGGACCTACGAGCAGTACTTC. It specifies CAIRTGTYEQYF.

This clone was seen just once. The V gene is TRBV5-1, the J gene TRBJ2-1, with D possibly being TRBD2 (7 bases). Germline V gives CDR1 SGHRS, CDR2 YFSETQ. V was cut by 6 bases and J by 7 bases, with 14 bases left in between. This CDR3 spans 13 amino acids. The CDR3: CASTYGGPNEQFF. The CDR3 nucleotides read TGCGCCAGCACCTACGGGGGGCCTAATGAGCAGTTCTTC. The full variable domain, with the rest looked up from reference TRBV5-1 and TRBJ2-1, is KAGVTQTPRYLIKTRGQQVTLSCSPISGHRSVSWYQQTPGQGLQFLFEYFSETQRNKGNFPGRFSGRQFSNSRSEMNVSTLELGDSALYLCASTYGGPNEQFFGPGTRLTVL.

This clone was recorded once. V and J are TRBV11-3 and TRBJ1-1; TRBD1 matches at 8 bases. Per germline, CDR1 SGHNT and CDR2 YENEEA. After removal of 0 bases from V and 5 bases from J, the junction contained 8 bases not matched to a gene. The CDR3 is 16 amino acids. DNA for the CDR3: TGTGCCAGCAGCTTAGATCGGACAGGGTGGGTAACTGAAGCTTTCTTT. Translation gives CASSLDRTGWVTEAFF.

The V call is TRBV3-1 (or the pseudogene TRBV3-2), the J call TRBJ1-2; no reliable D call. Per the germline V gene, CDR1 is LGHDT and CDR2 is YNNKEL (reference sequence). Trimming stripped 1 base from V and 5 bases from J, with 5 bases between. CDR3 length: 12 amino acids. CDR3 nucleotide sequence: TGTGCCAGCAGCCAAGTGGAGTATGGCTACACCTTC. Its translation is CASSQVEYGYTF.

The chain has TRBV7-2 and TRBJ1-6; D remains unclear. V was trimmed by 3 bases and J by 7 bases, leaving 10 bases between them. CDR1 SGHTA and CDR2 FQGNSA come from the germline V gene. The CDR3 totals 14 residues. The CDR3 nucleotides read TGTGCCAGCAGCTTTGTATCGGGGAATTCACCCCTCCACTTT. Protein sequence: CASSFVSGNSPLHF.

This chain joins TRBV2 and TRBJ2-3, with 11 bases identical to TRBD2. V lost 6 bases, J lost 7 bases, and 12 bases stayed unmatched. This CDR3 has 16 amino acids. Germline V gives CDR1 SNHLY, CDR2 FYNNEI. The CDR3 region is CASRPLAGDRLNTQYF. CDR3 nucleotides: TGTGCCAGCAGGCCACTAGCGGGGGACCGACTGAATACGCAGTATTTT. The entire variable domain, with the rest obtained from reference TRBV2 and TRBJ2-3, is as follows: EPEVTQTPSHQVTQMGQEVILRCVPISNHLYFYWYRQILGQKVEFLVSFYNNEISEKSEIFDDQFSVERPDGSNFTLKIRSTKLEDSAMYFCASRPLAGDRLNTQYFGPGTRLTVL.

The V call is TRBV7-2, the J call TRBJ1-6; no clear D. Trimming stripped 5 bases from V and 4 bases from J, with 15 bases between. The CDR3 runs to 16 residues. CDR1 SGHTA and CDR2 FQGNSA come from the germline V gene. The CDR3 loop reads CASSLSQWGYNSPLHF. DNA for the CDR3: TGTGCCAGCAGCCTGTCGCAGTGGGGTTATAATTCACCCCTCCACTTT.

This chain joins TRBV5-1 and TRBJ1-2; no definite D call. The V and J ends lost 0 bases and 4 bases respectively, with 7 bases between them. Germline values: CDR1 SGHRS, CDR2 YFSETQ. The CDR3 consists of 13 residues. CDR3 DNA: TGCGCCAGCAGCTTGGAATCCATCTATGGCTACACCTTC. Its translation: CASSLESIYGYTF.

J is TRBJ1-6 and V is TRBV10-3; 9 nucleotides align to TRBD1. Per germline, CDR1 ENHRY and CDR2 SYGVKD. J was trimmed by 10 bases and V by 6 bases; bases with no gene match: 7. The CDR3 loop spans 14 amino acids. The CDR3 protein is CAISQGQGRSPLHF. In nucleotides, the CDR3 is TGTGCCATCAGCCAGGGACAGGGCAGATCACCCCTCCACTTT.

V gene TRBV2 combines with J gene TRBJ2-7; D perhaps matches TRBD1 (6 bases). The CDR3 consists of 15 residues. Germline lookup yields CDR1 SNHLY and CDR2 FYNNEI. Trimming pared 3 bases from V and 3 bases from J, leaving 15 bases between. The CDR3 DNA follows: TGTGCCAGCAGTGATCTGGCAGGGGTCCTCTACGAGCAGTACTTC. It encodes CASSDLAGVLYEQYF.

The genes are TRBV12-3 or TRBV12-4 and TRBJ1-6; a weak D match, TRBD1 (6 bases). The CDR3 covers 13 residues. V was cut by 1 base and J by 15 bases, with 13 bases left in between. The DNA of the CDR3 is TGTGCCAGCAGTTTAGGGGCAGGGGCAAGCCTCCACTTT. Translating gives CASSLGAGASLHF.

The chain carries TRBV28 and TRBJ2-7; D is ambiguous. This CDR3 is 15 amino acids long. Trimming stripped 5 bases from V and 0 bases from J, with 14 bases between. Germline assignment: CDR1 MDHEN and CDR2 SYDVKM. The CDR3 DNA follows: TGTGCCAGCAGTCCAAGGGCGTCGGGCTCCTACGAGCAGTACTTC. Protein product: CASSPRASGSYEQYF.

The gene calls are TRBV4-1 and TRBJ2-7; D is ambiguous. CDR3 length equals 18 residues. Germline CDR1 and CDR2: MGHRA and YSYEKL. Trimming removed 3 bases at V and 0 bases at J, with 21 bases between. For the CDR3, the DNA is TGCGCCAGCAGCCACAACCCCTGGCAGTCCCTTAGCTCCTACGAGCAGTACTTC. The encoded protein is CASSHNPWQSLSSYEQYF.

The chain uses TRBV3-1 (or the pseudogene TRBV3-2) and TRBJ1-1; D not resolved. Germline V gene data show CDR1 as LGHDT and CDR2 as YNNKEL (reference sequence). V was clipped by 2 bases and J by 7 bases, with 11 bases between them. The CDR3 is 13 amino acids. CDR3: CASSQLPKGEAFF. Here the CDR3 DNA reads TGTGCCAGCAGCCAATTGCCCAAGGGTGAAGCTTTCTTT.

This chain links TRBV5-6 with TRBJ2-7, with 11 bases aligning to TRBD1. CDR3 length: 14 residues. The trim removed 4 bases at V and 3 bases at J, leaving 3 bases unmatched. Germline V gives CDR1 SGHDT, CDR2 YYEEEE. The CDR3 coding sequence is TGTGCCAGCAGCGGGGGACAGGGGGACTACGAGCAGTACTTC. This gives the protein CASSGGQGDYEQYF.

CDR3 protein: CATSPSGGLYNEQFF. Written as DNA, the CDR3 is TGTGCCACCAGCCCTAGCGGGGGCCTATACAATGAGCAGTTCTTC. The chain carries TRBV15 and TRBJ2-1, with 10 bases matching TRBD2. The CDR3 length is 15 residues. CDR1 LNHNV and CDR2 YYDKDF come from the germline V gene (reference sequence). The ends lost 5 bases at V and 4 bases at J; junction bases unmatched: 5. The full variable domain, completed using reference TRBV15 and TRBJ2-1, is DAMVIQNPRYQVTQFGKPVTLSCSQTLNHNVMYWYQQKSSQAPKLLFHYYDKDFNNEADTPDNFQSRRPNTSFCFLDIRSPGLGDTAMYLCATSPSGGLYNEQFFGPGTRLTVL.

This clone was recorded only once. The chain recombines TRBV19 with TRBJ2-2, with 13 bases that match TRBD2. The trim removed 10 bases at V and 3 bases at J, leaving 5 bases unmatched. Germline V lookup: CDR1 LNHDA, CDR2 SQIVND (reference sequence). CDR3 size: 15 residues. CDR3 nucleotides: TGTGCCACCCGGACTAGCGGGGGATACACCGGGGAGCTGTTTTTT. Its protein is CATRTSGGYTGELFF.

The gene calls are TRBV5-4 and TRBJ2-6; D may correspond to TRBD1 or TRBD2 (5 bases each). V lost 2 bases and J 2 bases, leaving 11 bases between the germline ends. CDR3 length: 16 residues. Germline CDR1 reads SGHNT; CDR2 reads YYREEE (reference sequence). In DNA form, the CDR3 reads TGTGCCAGCAGCTTTGGGGGAGCAGCTGGGGCCAACGTCCTGACTTTC. This gives the protein CASSFGGAAGANVLTF.

The count of this clone is one. The gene calls are TRBV28 and TRBJ2-1, with TRBD1 identical over 7 bases. The CDR3 sequence is 13 residues long. Germline assignment: CDR1 MDHEN and CDR2 SYDVKM. Trimming removed 8 bases from V and 4 bases from J; junction bases left unmatched: 5. The CDR3 here is CASGQVSYNEQFF. The CDR3 bases are TGTGCCAGCGGACAGGTCTCGTACAATGAGCAGTTCTTC.